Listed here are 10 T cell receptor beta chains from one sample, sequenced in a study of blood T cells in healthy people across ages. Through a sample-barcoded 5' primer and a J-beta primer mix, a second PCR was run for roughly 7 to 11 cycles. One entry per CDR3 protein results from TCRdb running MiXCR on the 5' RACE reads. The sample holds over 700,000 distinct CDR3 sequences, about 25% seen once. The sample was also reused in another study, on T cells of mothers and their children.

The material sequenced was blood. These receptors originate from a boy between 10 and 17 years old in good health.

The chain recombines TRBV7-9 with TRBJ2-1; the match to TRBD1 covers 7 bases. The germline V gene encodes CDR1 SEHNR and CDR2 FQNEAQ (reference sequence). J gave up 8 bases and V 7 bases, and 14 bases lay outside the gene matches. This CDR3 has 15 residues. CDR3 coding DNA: TGTGCCAGCACCGTGGGGACAGATCTTCCTGATGAGCAGTTCTTC. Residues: CASTVGTDLPDEQFF.

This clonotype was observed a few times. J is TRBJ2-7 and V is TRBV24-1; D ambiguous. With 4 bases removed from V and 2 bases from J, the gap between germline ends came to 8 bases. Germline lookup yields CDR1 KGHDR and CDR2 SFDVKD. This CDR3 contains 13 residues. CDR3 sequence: CATSDRHTYEQYF. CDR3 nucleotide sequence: TGTGCCACCAGTGACCGACACACCTACGAGCAGTACTTC.

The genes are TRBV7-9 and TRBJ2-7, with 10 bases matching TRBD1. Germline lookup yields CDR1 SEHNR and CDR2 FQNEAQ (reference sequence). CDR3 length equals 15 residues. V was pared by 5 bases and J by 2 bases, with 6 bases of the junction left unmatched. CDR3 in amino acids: CASSAGTGAAYEQYF. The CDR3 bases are TGTGCCAGCAGCGCCGGGACAGGGGCTGCCTACGAGCAGTACTTC.

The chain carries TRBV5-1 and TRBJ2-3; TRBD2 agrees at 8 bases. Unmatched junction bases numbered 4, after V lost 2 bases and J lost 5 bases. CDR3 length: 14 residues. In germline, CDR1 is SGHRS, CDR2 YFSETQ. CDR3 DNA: TGCGCCAGCAGCTTCGGGGGGGCCAAAGATACGCAGTATTTT. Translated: CASSFGGAKDTQYF.

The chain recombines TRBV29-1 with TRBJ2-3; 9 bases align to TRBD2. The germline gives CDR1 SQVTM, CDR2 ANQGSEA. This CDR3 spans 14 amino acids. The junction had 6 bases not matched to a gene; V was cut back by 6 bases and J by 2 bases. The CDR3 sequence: CSVTGTSLTDTQYF. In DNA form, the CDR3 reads TGCAGCGTGACCGGGACTAGCCTCACAGATACGCAGTATTTT.

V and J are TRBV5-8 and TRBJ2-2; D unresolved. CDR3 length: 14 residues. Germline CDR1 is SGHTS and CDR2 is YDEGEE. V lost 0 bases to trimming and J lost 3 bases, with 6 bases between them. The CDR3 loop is CASSLVRYTGELFF. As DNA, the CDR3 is TGTGCCAGCAGCTTGGTCAGATACACCGGGGAGCTGTTTTTT.

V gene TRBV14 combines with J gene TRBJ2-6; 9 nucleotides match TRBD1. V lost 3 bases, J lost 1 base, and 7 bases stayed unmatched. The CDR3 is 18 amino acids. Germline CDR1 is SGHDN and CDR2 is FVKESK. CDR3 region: CASSHPTGGFSGANVLTF. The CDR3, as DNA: TGTGCCAGCAGCCACCCGACAGGGGGTTTTTCTGGGGCCAACGTCCTGACTTTC.

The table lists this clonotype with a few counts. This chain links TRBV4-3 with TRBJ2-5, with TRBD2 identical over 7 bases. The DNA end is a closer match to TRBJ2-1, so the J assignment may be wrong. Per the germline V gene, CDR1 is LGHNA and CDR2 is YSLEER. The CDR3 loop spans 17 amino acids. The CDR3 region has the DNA TGCGCCAGCAGCCAAGATTTGGGGACTAACGCCGACAATGAGCAGTTCTTC. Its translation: CASSQDLGTNADNEQFF.

CDR3: CASSLGGVKNIQYF. In DNA, the CDR3 is TGTGCCAGCAGCTTAGGAGGAGTCAAAAACATTCAGTACTTC. The chain is built from TRBV11-2 and TRBJ2-4; the D is unclear. The CDR3 totals 14 residues. V was shortened by 1 base and J by 3 bases, with 7 bases between the two germline ends. Germline V gene lookup returns CDR1 SGHAT and CDR2 FQNNGV.

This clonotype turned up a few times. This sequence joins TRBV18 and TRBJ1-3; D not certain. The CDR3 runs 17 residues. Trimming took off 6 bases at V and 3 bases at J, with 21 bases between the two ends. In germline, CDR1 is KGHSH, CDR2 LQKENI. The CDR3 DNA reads TGTGCCAGCTCGCAAAAGGCGCCCAGCAAGGATGGAAACACCATATATTTT. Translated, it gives CASSQKAPSKDGNTIYF. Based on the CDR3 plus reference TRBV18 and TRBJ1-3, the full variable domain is NAGVMQNPRHLVRRRGQEARLRCSPMKGHSHVYWYRQLPEEGLKFMVYLQKENIIDESGMPKERFSAEFPKEGPSILRIQQVVRGDSAAYFCASSQKAPSKDGNTIYFGEGSWLTVV.